Below, 15 T cell receptor beta chains from the same sample are listed, as sequenced in a study of radiotherapy plus CTLA-4 blockade in lung cancer. Generated by immunoSEQ multiplex PCR, the TCRdb table keeps only in-frame clones and is missing some. The data show tens of thousands of clones, 78% seen once. Here the sequenced sample was peripheral blood, taken from a patient treated with radiotherapy plus ipilimumab. The source is a human donor with non-small cell lung cancer who had stable disease on radiotherapy plus ipilimumab.

This clone was seen a single time. The chain joins TRBV27 to TRBJ2-3; weak D call: TRBD1 (5 bases). CDR3 length: 17 amino acids. Deletions cut 7 bases from V and 4 bases from J, with 24 bases between. In germline, CDR1 is MNHEY, CDR2 SMNVEV (reference sequence). The DNA for the CDR3 is TGTGCCAGCATCCATAGGGGCAGTCGAGAACCCGCAGATACGCAGTATTTT. Its translation: CASIHRGSREPADTQYF.

In this sample, this clone turned up a few times. V usage is TRBV25-1 and J usage is TRBJ2-5; D is unclear. V was shortened by 3 bases and J by 0 bases, with 5 bases between the two germline ends. The germline V gene encodes CDR1 MGHDK and CDR2 SYGVNS. The CDR3 extends over 13 amino acids. In nucleotides, the CDR3 is TGTGCCAGCAGTGATTACGACCAAGAGACCCAGTACTTC. Translation gives CASSDYDQETQYF.

This chain uses TRBV4-1 with TRBJ2-5, with D possibly matching TRBD2 (5 bases). Germline lookup yields CDR1 MGHRA and CDR2 YSYEKL. V was pared by 4 bases and J by 1 base, with 10 bases between. This CDR3 region has 14 residues. The CDR3 region is CASSRTEGQETQYF. The CDR3 DNA reads as TGCGCCAGCAGCCGAACAGAGGGCCAAGAGACCCAGTACTTC.

This chain links TRBV6-5 with TRBJ1-5; D not certain. CDR1 and CDR2 (germline): MNHEY, SVGAGI. Trimming shortened V by 5 bases and J by 0 bases, and 8 bases separated the two germline ends. This CDR3 is 14 amino acids long. The CDR3 nucleotides read TGTGCCAGCAGTAAACAGATTAGCAATCAGCCCCAGCATTTT. It is translated as CASSKQISNQPQHF.

This clone has just a few counts. V is TRBV7-8 and J is TRBJ1-4; D uncertain. Germline CDR1 reads SGHVS; CDR2 reads FQNEAQ. This CDR3 contains 15 residues. Trimming took off 1 base at V and 8 bases at J, with 14 bases between the two ends. The DNA for the CDR3 is TGTGCCAGCAGCTTAGGGCCGGGGATAGGGGAAAAACTGTTTTTT. Translating it yields CASSLGPGIGEKLFF.

The V gene is TRBV7-3, the J gene TRBJ1-1, with D hard to call. V was shortened by 2 bases and J by 3 bases, with 7 bases between the two germline ends. Germline values: CDR1 SGHTA, CDR2 FQGTGA. CDR3 size: 13 residues. The CDR3 region has the DNA TGTGCCAGCAGCTTATCCCGGGACACTGAAGCTTTCTTT. Translation: CASSLSRDTEAFF.

V and J are TRBV6-1 and TRBJ2-7; the D is unclear. Per the germline V gene, CDR1 is MNHNS and CDR2 is SASEGT. The germline V and J ends were trimmed by 3 bases and 4 bases, with 13 bases remaining between them. The CDR3 length is 14 residues. CDR3 in amino acids: CASSDRDQTYEQYF. CDR3 nucleotides: TGTGCCAGCAGTGATAGAGACCAGACTTACGAGCAGTACTTC.

The genes are TRBV5-6 and TRBJ1-3; no firm D call. CDR1 and CDR2 from the germline V gene are SGHDT and YYEEEE. The CDR3 has 14 amino acids. Trimming pared 1 base from V and 2 bases from J, leaving 7 bases between. The CDR3 spells CASSLYETGNTIYF. As DNA, the CDR3 is TGTGCCAGCAGCTTGTATGAGACTGGAAACACCATATATTTT.

The chain carries TRBV28 and TRBJ2-7; D is possibly TRBD1 (5 bases). This CDR3 contains 13 residues. V gave up 5 bases and J gave up 4 bases, with 12 bases separating them. Germline CDR1 MDHEN, CDR2 SYDVKM. This CDR3 reads CASSPRADYEQYV. The DNA for the CDR3 is TGTGCCAGCAGTCCCAGGGCGGATTACGAGCAGTACGTC.

The rearrangement links TRBV7-8 to TRBJ2-3; 7 nucleotides align to TRBD1. CDR1 and CDR2 (germline): SGHVS, FQNEAQ. Trimming took 3 bases from V and 0 from J; bases not matched to a gene: 9. The CDR3 is made up of 17 amino acids. Here the CDR3 DNA reads TGTGCCAGCAGCTTTTTGGTTTGGGACAGTAGCACAGATACGCAGTATTTT. Protein: CASSFLVWDSSTDTQYF.

The chain joins TRBV30 to TRBJ2-1; D unresolved. The CDR3 is 12 amino acids. Trimming left V 7 bases short and J 4 bases short, with 11 bases between. Germline CDR1 reads GTSNPN; CDR2 reads SVGIG (reference sequence). This CDR3 is CASRTVYNEQFF. The CDR3 DNA reads TGTGCCTCCAGGACCGTGTACAATGAGCAGTTCTTC.

The V call is TRBV5-4, the J call TRBJ2-3, with D possibly matching TRBD2 (5 bases). V was clipped by 0 bases and J by 8 bases, with 13 bases between them. The CDR3 consists of 14 residues. CDR1 and CDR2 (germline): SGHNT, YYREEE (reference sequence). In DNA, the CDR3 is TGTGCCAGCAGCTTGGAATGGGGAGCCAGTACGCAGTATTTT. This codes for CASSLEWGASTQYF. The full variable domain, rest sourced from reference TRBV5-4 and TRBJ2-3, is ETGVTQSPTHLIKTRGQQVTLRCSSQSGHNTVSWYQQALGQGPQFIFQYYREEENGRGNFPPRFSGLQFPNYSSELNVNALELDDSALYLCASSLEWGASTQYFGPGTRLTVL.

The rearrangement joins TRBV10-3 to TRBJ2-2; 7 bases align to TRBD1. Unmatched junction bases numbered 4, after V lost 3 bases and J lost 0 bases. The CDR3 is 16 residues long. Germline-derived CDR1 and CDR2 are ENHRY and SYGVKD. The CDR3 region is CAISDPGTANTGELFF. The CDR3 bases are TGTGCCATCAGTGACCCCGGGACAGCGAACACCGGGGAGCTGTTTTTT.

This clone came up once. The genes are TRBV7-2 and TRBJ1-1, with D perhaps matching TRBD1 (5 bases). CDR3 length equals 13 residues. The germline gives CDR1 SGHTA, CDR2 FQGNSA. The V end lost 5 bases, the J end lost 4 bases, and 11 bases lay between the germline ends. The CDR3 DNA reads TGTGCCAGCAGCCGCAGGGAGGGCACTGAAGCTTTCTTT. Translation: CASSRREGTEAFF.

The CDR3 spells CAWSDSIYYGYTF. CDR3 DNA sequence: TGTGCCTGGAGCGACAGTATTTACTATGGCTACACCTTC. The chain recombines TRBV30 with TRBJ1-2, with D perhaps TRBD1 (5 bases). CDR1 and CDR2 from the germline V gene are GTSNPN and SVGIG (reference sequence). V dropped 3 bases and J dropped 3 bases, with 11 bases sitting between them. The CDR3 runs to 13 residues. Together with reference TRBV30 and TRBJ1-2, the CDR3 gives the full variable domain: SQTIHQWPATLVQPVGSPLSLECTVEGTSNPNLYWYRQAAGRGLQLLFYSVGIGQISSEVPQNLSASRPQDRQFILSSKKLLLSDSGFYLCAWSDSIYYGYTFGSGTRLTVV.